The sequence of this TCR beta chain was determined in a study of persistence of HIV-infected CD4 T cells. CDR3 length: 15 amino acids. From germline, CDR1 is SGHRS and CDR2 YFSETQ. V was clipped by 3 bases and J by 5 bases; unmatched bases: 3. This was the immunoSEQ version 4 assay in survey mode. Profiled with immunoSEQ multiplex PCR; TCRdb holds only in-frame clones, not every one. The repertoire holds 45,000 or so clones, around 90% seen once, with about 3.5% in the top ten. Worth noting for this clone: The antigen remains unidentified.

Nonspecific anti-CD3/anti-CD28 bead stimulation represents the broad CD4+ T cell repertoire. Responding CD4+ T cells were sorted by upregulation of both CD40 ligand and CD69. This TCR derives from an adult woman with HIV who was CMV-seropositive. The chain recombines TRBV5-1 with TRBJ2-1; 12 nucleotides align to TRBD2. Source: CD4+ T cells sorted from PBMCs after approximately 19-hour stimulation, taken from a patient who received antiretroviral therapy. CDR3 nucleotide sequence: TGCGCCAGCAGCTCCGGACTAGCGGGAAACAATGAGCAGTTCTTC. Protein sequence: CASSSGLAGNNEQFF.